The rows below give T cell receptor beta chains drawn from one sample of a study of tumor and adjacent non-tumor tissue in lung cancer. TCRdb used MiXCR to reprocess the multiplex PCR reads, holding one entry per CDR3 protein. The sample lists approximately 76,000 distinct CDR3 sequences; 65% to 75% were seen once. The material sequenced was lung tumor tissue. These receptors originate from a woman in her seventies with non-small cell lung cancer. The CDR3 runs from the conserved cysteine through the conserved F or W. The order of the fields is D gene, J gene, clone size, V gene, CDR3 protein, CDR3 DNA. The D gene is left open where the match is weak. Clone size is given for some rows only: seen once, a few or many times, or a class if the clone is expanded.

>TRBD2|TRBJ2-5|many|TRBV4-1
CASSAPGLAKKNQETQYF
TGCGCCAGCAGCGCTCCGGGACTAGCGAAAAAAAACCAAGAGACCCAGTACTTC
>.|TRBJ2-3|.|TRBV6-5
CASSFSRGSTDTHYF
TGTGCCAGCAGTTTCTCGAGGGGTAGCACTGATACGCACTATTTT
>TRBD2|TRBJ2-7|few|TRBV20-1
CSARDTASGRYEQYF
TGCAGTGCTAGAGATACGGCTAGCGGGAGGTACGAGCAGTACTTC
>.|TRBJ2-7|.|TRBV18
CASSPDKIYEQYF
TGTGCCAGCTCACCGGATAAAATCTACGAGCAGTACTTC
>TRBD1|TRBJ1-1|few|TRBV13
CASSLGRDRGPEAFF
TGTGCCAGCAGCTTAGGCCGAGACAGGGGTCCTGAAGCTTTCTTT
>.|TRBJ1-1|.|TRBV4-1
CASSNRRENNEAFF
TGCGCCAGCAGCAACCGGAGAGAGAACAATGAAGCTTTCTTT
>.|TRBJ2-3|medium-sized|TRBV11-3
CASSLGNTDTQYF
TGTGCCAGCAGCTTAGGGAACACAGATACGCAGTATTTT
>TRBD1|TRBJ2-7|.|TRBV4-1
CASSQGDREWGYERYF
TGCGCGAGCAGCCAAGGGGACAGGGAGTGGGGCTATGAGCGGTACTTC
>.|TRBJ2-1|.|TRBV9
CASSEAVTSSGQFF
TGTGCCAGCAGCGAGGCCGTGACTAGTTCCGGGCAGTTCTTC
>.|TRBJ1-1|.|TRBV29-1
CSVGQMNTDAFF
TGTAGCGTAGGACAAATGAACACTGATGCTTTCTTT
>.|TRBJ1-5|.|TRBV6-2/TRBV6-3
CASSYPPLGMTGFQPQHF
TGTGCCAGCAGTTACCCACCTTTAGGGATGACGGGCTTCCAGCCCCAGCATTTT
>.|TRBJ2-7|.|TRBV12-3/TRBV12-4
CASRVSPSYEQCF
TGTGCCAGCAGGGTCAGTCCCTCCTACGAGCAGTGCTTC
>TRBD1|TRBJ1-5|.|TRBV20-1
CSAIDRDRGFQPQHF
TGCAGTGCTATAGACCGGGACAGGGGGTTTCAGCCCCAGCATTTT
>TRBD2|TRBJ2-3|.|TRBV5-1
CANSEGLAGVTDTQYF
TGCGCCAACAGCGAAGGACTAGCGGGAGTTACAGATACGCAGTATTTT
>.|TRBJ1-1|once|TRBV12-3/TRBV12-4
CASIRIAVGTEAFF
TGTGCCAGCATCCGTATTGCGGTAGGCACTGAAGCTTTCTTT
>.|TRBJ2-1|.|TRBV7-8
CASSPREASVRNEHFF
TGTGCCAGCAGCCCTAGAGAGGCTAGCGTGAGGAATGAGCATTTCTTC
>TRBD1|TRBJ2-7|.|TRBV12-3/TRBV12-4
CASSLDRAYHDQYF
TGCGCCAGCAGTTTGGACAGGGCATATCACGATCAGTACTTC
>TRBD2|TRBJ2-1|.|TRBV4-2
CASNRGTSEGGDNKQFF
TGTGCCAGCAACCGCGGGACTAGCGAGGGCGGTGACAATAAGCAGTTCTTC
>TRBD1|TRBJ2-7|.|TRBV5-1
CASSLGPGQSYEQYF
TGCGCCAGCAGCTTGGGGCCGGGACAGTCCTACGAGCAGTACTTC
>.|TRBJ2-3|.|TRBV5-4
CASSLDWANTQYF
TGTGCCAGCAGCTTGGATTGGGCAAATACGCAGTATTTT
>TRBD2|TRBJ2-3|.|TRBV29-1
CIVEEGTSGTDTHYF
TGCATCGTTGAAGAGGGGACTAGCGGGACAGATACGCACTATTTT
>.|TRBJ1-1|once|TRBV4-2
CDSSESTGNTEAFF
TGTGACAGCAGCGAGAGCACCGGAAACACTGAAGCTTTCTTT
>TRBD1|TRBJ1-1|once|TRBV29-1
CSVANRGTNTQAFF
TGCAGCGTTGCCAACAGGGGGACGAACACTCAAGCTTTCTTT
>.|TRBJ2-1|once|TRBV11-3
CASSRGQTYGNEQFF
TGTGCCAGCAGCCGCGGACAAACTTACGGCAATGAGCAGTTCTTC
>TRBD2|TRBJ2-1|medium-sized|TRBV4-2
CASRPTSGRVIPYNEQFF
TGTGCCAGCAGGCCGACTAGCGGGAGGGTGATTCCCTACAATGAGCAGTTCTTC
>.|TRBJ1-1|many|TRBV30
CAWNIGRGVNTEAFF
TGTGCCTGGAATATCGGGCGGGGCGTGAACACTGAAGCTTTCTTT
>TRBD1|TRBJ1-1|few|TRBV29-1
CSLRLRTGTDTGAFF
TGCAGCCTCAGGTTACGGACAGGGACGGACACTGGAGCTTTCTTT
>.|TRBJ2-3|.|TRBV14
CASSQENPSTDTQYF
TGTGCCAGCAGCCAAGAAAACCCCTCCACAGATACGCAGTATTTT
>TRBD1|TRBJ2-1|.|TRBV6-5
CASRNRQGTFNEQFF
TGTGCCAGCAGGAACAGACAGGGGACCTTCAATGAGCAGTTCTTC
>.|TRBJ1-2|.|TRBV4-2
CASSQGIMGGRVNGYTF
TGTGCCAGCAGCCAAGGAATAATGGGGGGGCGAGTGAATGGCTACACCTTC
>.|TRBJ1-6|.|TRBV6-1
CASSGGLGANSPSHF
TGTGCCAGCAGTGGGGGACTGGGAGCTAATTCACCGTCCCACTTT
>TRBD1|TRBJ2-1|.|TRBV12-3/TRBV12-4
CASSPGTGGINEQFF
TGTGCCAGCAGTCCAGGTACAGGGGGCATTAACGAGCAGTTCTTC
>.|TRBJ2-7|.|TRBV6-6
CASSYSMQGQPYEQYF
TGTGCCAGCAGTTACTCGATGCAGGGCCAGCCCTACGAGCAGTACTTC
>.|TRBJ2-3|few|TRBV19
CASISGTTDTQYF
TGTGCCAGTATTAGCGGAACGACAGATACGCAGTATTTT
>.|TRBJ2-3|.|TRBV29-1
CSVGRGANTDTQYF
TGCAGCGTTGGACGGGGGGCTAACACAGATACGCAGTATTTT
>TRBD2|TRBJ2-7|many|TRBV20-1
CSARRGLDGEQYF
TGCAGTGCTAGAAGGGGACTAGACGGCGAGCAGTACTTC
>.|TRBJ1-3|.|TRBV6-5
CASSLGRSSSGNTICF
TGTGCGAGCAGTTTGGGACGTTCTAGCTCTGGAAACACCATATGTTTT
>TRBD2|TRBJ2-7|medium-sized|TRBV6-5
CASSWRESYEQYF
TGTGCCAGCAGTTGGCGGGAGTCCTACGAGCAGTACTTC
>TRBD2|TRBJ2-2|.|TRBV28
CASSVLGTSGISTGELFF
TGTGCCAGCAGTGTACTCGGGACTAGCGGGATATCGACCGGGGAGCTGTTTTTT
>.|TRBJ2-7|.|TRBV4-2
CASSQDPGVTVLNEQYF
TGTGCCAGCAGCCAAGACCCGGGAGTGACAGTGCTTAACGAGCAGTACTTC
>TRBD2|TRBJ2-7|once|TRBV5-1
CASNSRTSGTYERYF
TGCGCCAGCAACTCCCGGACTAGCGGTACCTACGAGCGGTACTTC
>.|TRBJ2-5|.|TRBV7-9
CASSLASGFETQYF
TGTGCCAGCAGCTTAGCGAGTGGTTTTGAGACCCAGTACTTC
>.|TRBJ1-2|.|TRBV5-4
CASSLQGALYGYTF
TGTGCCAGCAGCCTGCAAGGGGCTCTCTATGGCTACACCTTC
>TRBD2|TRBJ2-1|once|TRBV10-1
CASSESLGLAGGSNEQLF
TGTGCCAGCAGTGAGTCGCTGGGACTAGCGGGAGGTTCGAATGAGCAGCTCTTC
>.|TRBJ1-2|.|TRBV4-1
CASSREQQNYGYTF
TGCGCCAGTAGCCGCGAACAGCAAAACTATGGCTACACCTTC
>.|TRBJ2-1|.|TRBV11-3
CASSPRQGWDNGQFF
TGTGCCAGTAGCCCGCGGCAGGGCTGGGACAATGGGCAGTTCTTC
>TRBD2|TRBJ2-1|.|TRBV11-3
CANSLDGTGGVDEQFF
TGTGCCAACAGCTTAGACGGAACGGGAGGTGTTGATGAGCAGTTCTTC
>TRBD1|TRBJ2-7|.|TRBV5-1
CASSTGQDHGYGQYF
TGCGCCAGCAGCACTGGACAGGACCACGGCTACGGGCAGTACTTC
>.|TRBJ2-5|.|TRBV29-1
CSIRQAQETQYF
TGCAGCATTAGACAAGCTCAAGAGACCCAGTACTTC
>.|TRBJ1-5|.|TRBV7-2
CASNGWFSNQPQHF
TGTGCCAGCAATGGGTGGTTTAGCAATCAGCCCCAGCATTTT
>TRBD1|TRBJ1-1|.|TRBV4-1
CANSQGQGMNTEASF
TGCGCCAACAGTCAAGGACAGGGAATGAACACTGAAGCTTCCTTT
>TRBD1|TRBJ1-1|many|TRBV12-3/TRBV12-4
CASSTSDRGEKTEAFF
TGTGCCAGCAGTACTTCCGACAGGGGAGAAAAGACTGAAGCTTTCTTT
>.|TRBJ1-1|few|TRBV20-1
CSANRENSEAFF
TGCAGTGCGAACAGGGAGAACTCTGAAGCTTTCTTT
>.|TRBJ1-1|many|TRBV6-2/TRBV6-3
CASSYGGEMNTEAFF
TGTGCCAGCAGTTATGGGGGGGAGATGAACACTGAAGCTTTCTTT
>TRBD1|TRBJ2-5|.|TRBV12-3/TRBV12-4
CASSLRQGAFVETHYF
TGTGCCAGTAGTTTAAGGCAGGGGGCGTTCGTGGAGACCCATTACTTC